Presented here are 20 T cell receptor beta chains from one specimen sequenced in a study of T-cell memory formation after mild COVID-19 (dated by TCRdb to the early 2020s). The method was 5' RACE. TCRdb names Illumina NovaSeq 6000 as the instrument used. In TCRdb, the public reads were trimmed at Q25 with fastp and aligned with MiXCR, with productive beta chains retained. Under each unique CDR3 protein, matching rows form one entry showing the most common genes and DNA. This sample holds more than 150,000 distinct CDR3 sequences; roughly 20% were observed only once. Approximately 4% of the sample lies in the top ten. The specimen was PBMCs or a T cell subset sorted from them (not recorded which). The receptors were gathered from a young man who had mild COVID-19 (a few samples of this study predate the infection). The sample titles of this study are shuffled in the database, so cell type and time point are left out; the donor was told from shared clones.

This chain connects TRBV6-6 to TRBJ2-5; no clear D gene. The CDR3 has 13 amino acids. Germline CDR1 is MNHNY and CDR2 is SVGAGI (reference sequence). Trimming removed 6 bases at V and 1 base at J, with 9 bases between. The CDR3: CASRGQVQETQYF. CDR3 DNA sequence: TGTGCCAGCAGGGGTCAGGTCCAAGAGACCCAGTACTTC.

The sample holds a few counts of this clonotype. This chain joins TRBV5-1 and TRBJ2-5; the match to TRBD1 covers 7 bases. There are 15 residues in the CDR3. Germline V gene data show CDR1 as SGHRS and CDR2 as YFSETQ. V lost 0 bases to trimming and J lost 2 bases; unmatched junction nucleotides: 4. The CDR3: CASSLGGTAQETQYF. CDR3 DNA: TGCGCCAGCAGCTTGGGAGGGACAGCTCAAGAGACCCAGTACTTC.

This rearrangement joins TRBV7-8 to TRBJ2-1; 12 nucleotides align to TRBD2. The ends lost 4 bases at V and 7 bases at J; junction bases unmatched: 11. The germline gives CDR1 SGHVS, CDR2 FQNEAQ. This CDR3 is 17 amino acids long. This chain's CDR3 is CASSSTKLAGGGNEQFF. The CDR3 DNA follows: TGTGCCAGCAGCTCGACAAAACTAGCGGGGGGCGGTAATGAGCAGTTCTTC.

This clonotype was recorded a few times. The V call is TRBV24-1, the J call TRBJ2-3; D not certain. The germline gives CDR1 KGHDR, CDR2 SFDVKD. The CDR3 runs 13 residues. With 6 bases removed from V and 2 bases from J, the gap between germline ends came to 8 bases. Here the CDR3 DNA reads TGTGCCACCAGTCATACAGCCACAGATACGCAGTATTTT. As protein: CATSHTATDTQYF.

This clonotype occurred once. The V and J genes are TRBV7-9 and TRBJ2-2, with D perhaps assigned TRBD1 or TRBD2 (5 bases each). V lost 6 bases, J lost 8 bases, and 10 bases lay in between. This CDR3 spans 12 amino acids. Germline V lookup: CDR1 SEHNR, CDR2 FQNEAQ (reference sequence). The CDR3 protein is CASRAGAGELFF. The CDR3 region has the DNA TGTGCCAGCAGGGCCGGGGCTGGGGAGCTGTTTTTT.

The rearrangement links TRBV18 to TRBJ2-5, with D maybe TRBD1 (5 bases). V was pared by 3 bases and J by 0 bases, with 8 bases between. The CDR3 sequence is 14 residues long. Germline CDR1 KGHSH, CDR2 LQKENI. This chain's CDR3 is CASSPLTDQETQYF. The CDR3 bases are TGTGCCAGCTCACCGCTGACAGACCAAGAGACCCAGTACTTC.

The V gene is TRBV6-2 or TRBV6-3, the J gene TRBJ1-2, with no clear D. Looked up from germline, CDR1 is MNHEY and CDR2 is SVGEGT. There are 12 residues in the CDR3. V lost 6 bases to trimming and J lost 7 bases, with 12 bases between them. The CDR3 DNA is TGTGCCAGCAGCAACACGGTGGTTGGCTACACCTTC. It is translated as CASSNTVVGYTF.

The chain joins TRBV5-1 to TRBJ2-3, with D uncertain. The V end lost 4 bases, the J end lost 2 bases, and 11 bases lay between the germline ends. CDR3 length equals 14 residues. The V gene's germline CDR1 is SGHRS and CDR2 YFSETQ. CDR3 nucleotides: TGCGCCAGCAGCATAGACGGTGCCACAGATACGCAGTATTTT. Encoded protein: CASSIDGATDTQYF.

The gene calls are TRBV6-2 or TRBV6-3 and TRBJ1-1; a possible D gene is TRBD1 (6 bases). Germline values: CDR1 MNHEY, CDR2 SVGEGT. Trimming cost V 5 bases and J 1 base, with 8 bases left between them. The CDR3 runs 13 residues. CDR3 DNA sequence: TGTGCCAGCAGTGGACAGCCGAACACTGAAGCTTTCTTT. This gives the protein CASSGQPNTEAFF.

In this sample, this clonotype turned up once. The chain joins TRBV3-1 to TRBJ1-4; D not resolved. The ends were cut back, 3 bases at V and 11 bases at J, with 13 bases in the middle. CDR3 length: 13 residues. Germline V CDR1 and CDR2: LGHDT, YNNKEL (reference sequence). The DNA of the CDR3 is TGTGCCAGCAGCCAGGGCACCCAAGGGAAACTGTTTTTT. It encodes CASSQGTQGKLFF. Variable domain in full (rest from reference TRBV3-1 and TRBJ1-4): DTAVSQTPKYLVTQMGNDKSIKCEQNLGHDTMYWYKQDSKKFLKIMFSYNNKELIINETVPNRFSPKSPDKAHLNLHINSLELGDSAVYFCASSQGTQGKLFFGSGTQLSVL.

The chain couples TRBV6-1 to TRBJ1-5, with a tentative D call TRBD1 (5 bases). Germline loops: CDR1 MNHNS, CDR2 SASEGT. The V end was cut by 6 bases, the J end by 7 bases, with 19 bases between. This CDR3 has 15 residues. CDR3 protein: CASRTDRRFAQPQHF. The CDR3 coding sequence is TGTGCCAGCAGGACTGACAGACGATTTGCCCAGCCCCAGCATTTT.

Many counts were recorded for this clonotype. The rearrangement uses TRBV5-1 and TRBJ2-3; D unresolved. V shed 3 bases and J shed 3 bases, with 11 bases lying between them. The CDR3 extends over 14 amino acids. CDR1 and CDR2 (germline): SGHRS, YFSETQ. CDR3 in amino acids: CASSSRAGTDTQYF. The CDR3 nucleotides are TGCGCCAGCAGCTCTCGGGCAGGAACAGATACGCAGTATTTT.

J is TRBJ2-7 and V is TRBV15; D is unresolved. Per the germline V gene, CDR1 is LNHNV and CDR2 is YYDKDF (reference sequence). Trimming removed 4 bases from V and 3 bases from J, with 16 bases in between. The CDR3 runs to 15 residues. The CDR3 DNA reads as TGTGCCACCAGCACCTCCCGGGTCAGATTCTACGAGCAGTACTTC. It encodes CATSTSRVRFYEQYF.

This clonotype has just a few counts. The V gene is TRBV20-1, the J gene TRBJ2-3, with 7 bases matching TRBD1. After removal of 6 bases from V and 2 bases from J, the junction contained 8 bases not matched to a gene. The germline V gene encodes CDR1 DFQATT and CDR2 SNEGSKA (reference sequence). CDR3 length equals 14 residues. CDR3 loop: CSAVPGQNTDTQYF. The CDR3 DNA sequence: TGCAGTGCGGTCCCGGGACAGAACACAGATACGCAGTATTTT.

This clonotype has just a few counts. V and J are TRBV2 and TRBJ2-1; 8 nucleotides line up with TRBD2. This CDR3 has 17 residues. The germline V gene has CDR1 SNHLY and CDR2 FYNNEI. V shed 3 bases and J 15 bases; nucleotides not matched to a gene: 22. The DNA for the CDR3 is TGTGCCAGCAGTGATCGGCTAACCATTACCCGCGGGGGGCTTGGGTTCTTC. It codes for CASSDRLTITRGGLGFF.

This clonotype was counted a few times. The chain uses TRBV18 and TRBJ2-3; D may be TRBD1 (5 bases). Germline lookup yields CDR1 KGHSH and CDR2 LQKENI. The CDR3 has 15 amino acids. Trimming removed 3 bases at V and 1 base at J, with 11 bases between. The CDR3 DNA follows: TGTGCCAGCTCACCCCCAGGGTGGGGCACAGATACGCAGTATTTT. Amino acids: CASSPPGWGTDTQYF.

This clonotype was recorded a few times. The chain links TRBV5-1 to TRBJ1-1; D perhaps matches TRBD1 (6 bases). This CDR3 is 11 amino acids long. V lost 7 bases to trimming and J lost 8 bases, with 12 bases between them. Germline V gene lookup returns CDR1 SGHRS and CDR2 YFSETQ. CDR3 protein: CASSIGTEAFF. The CDR3 DNA follows: TGCGCCAGCTCGATCGGGACAGAAGCTTTCTTT.

This clonotype was observed a few times. Here the CDR3 reads CASSIGPIGYEQYV. The DNA for the CDR3 is TGTGCCAGCAGCATCGGGCCGATCGGCTACGAGCAGTACGTC. The chain employs TRBV7-6 and TRBJ2-7, with unresolved D. Germline assignment: CDR1 SGHVS and CDR2 FNYEAQ. Trimming removed 5 bases at V and 3 bases at J, with 14 bases between. This CDR3 contains 14 residues.

The rearrangement joins TRBV7-8 to TRBJ2-3, with TRBD2 matching 7 bases. The V gene end was trimmed by 1 base and the J gene end by 8 bases; junction bases not matched to a gene: 12. This CDR3 region has 16 residues. Germline CDR1 reads SGHVS; CDR2 reads FQNEAQ. The CDR3 loop is CASSLGGDYRSATQYF. CDR3 in DNA: TGTGCCAGCAGCTTAGGGGGGGACTATCGCTCAGCTACGCAGTATTTT.

This clonotype was counted between two and nine times. The chain couples TRBV10-3 to TRBJ1-1; 9 bases are a match to TRBD1. The CDR3 totals 12 residues. Trimming took 10 bases from V and 4 from J; bases not matched to a gene: 4. The germline V gene encodes CDR1 ENHRY and CDR2 SYGVKD. CDR3 in amino acids: CATTGGITEAFF. The DNA of the CDR3 is TGTGCCACGACAGGGGGTATCACTGAAGCTTTCTTT.